This T cell receptor beta chain was sequenced during a study of cytomegalovirus exposure and HLA in healthy donors. Study-level results: TCR beta sequences reportedly predicted the HLA-A and HLA-B alleles of most subjects accurately.

This PCR relied on a set of 60 Vbeta primers and 13 Jbeta primers. Produced via immunoSEQ multiplex PCR; TCRdb's table is partial and in-frame only. Among 150,000 to 170,000 clones, about 84% were seen once, and the ten largest hold around 6%. For this clone: Antigen specificity is unknown.

The sequencing sample was made of PBMCs. This receptor was identified in a woman aged 40 to 55 in good health and CMV-seropositive.

The CDR3 sequence is CASSGGTGDLSAEAFF. Here the CDR3 DNA reads TGCGCCAGCAGCGGCGGGACAGGGGATCTATCAGCTGAAGCTTTCTTT. The V gene is TRBV5-1, the J gene TRBJ1-1; 10 bases are a match to TRBD1. From germline, CDR1 is SGHRS and CDR2 YFSETQ. With V trimmed by 4 bases and J by 6 bases, 12 bases remained unmatched. The length of the CDR3 is 16 residues.